These 6 T cell receptor beta chains came from one sample sequenced in a study of beta chain features in type 1 diabetes. Sequencing targeted expressed TCRB transcripts, as all isolated RNA had been reverse transcribed. Assay used: immunoSEQ multiplex PCR; TCRdb lists only in-frame clones, some missing. The table lists tens of thousands of clones, about a third of them singletons. The specimen was stem cell memory CD4+ T cells from blood. The origin of the receptors is a woman under 30 in good health.

V and J are TRBV7-2 and TRBJ1-2; TRBD1 matches 9 bases. CDR3 size: 15 residues. The V segment lost 5 bases and the J segment 4 bases; nucleotides outside the gene matches: 8. CDR1 SGHTA and CDR2 FQGNSA come from the germline V gene. Written as DNA, the CDR3 is TGTGCCAGCAGCACGTCACAGGGGGCGGCCTATGGCTACACCTTC. It specifies CASSTSQGAAYGYTF.

This clone has only one observation. The chain links TRBV6-5 to TRBJ1-1; 9 bases are shared with TRBD1. CDR3 size: 15 residues. The germline gives CDR1 MNHEY, CDR2 SVGAGI. The ends lost 5 bases at V and 4 bases at J; junction bases unmatched: 8. This chain's CDR3 is CASSRQGGLVTEAFF. CDR3 DNA: TGTGCCAGCAGTAGACAGGGGGGATTGGTCACTGAAGCTTTCTTT.

V usage is TRBV28 and J usage is TRBJ2-5; the match to TRBD2 covers 8 bases. The closer fit of TRBJ2-7 to the DNA end suggests the J call may be wrong. The V gene's germline CDR1 is MDHEN and CDR2 SYDVKM. The CDR3 has 15 residues. The CDR3 protein is CASSLWASGRYEQYF. CDR3 sequence (DNA): TGTGCCAGCAGTTTATGGGCTAGCGGGCGCTACGAGCAGTACTTC.

In its sample, this clone was seen a few times. The V and J genes are TRBV5-4 and TRBJ1-1; a possible D gene is TRBD1 (5 bases). This CDR3 comprises 15 residues. Germline values: CDR1 SGHNT, CDR2 YYREEE (reference sequence). The V and J ends lost 4 bases and 0 bases respectively, with 13 bases between them. The CDR3 DNA reads as TGTGCCAGCAGCCCGGACATTATGGTGAACACTGAAGCTTTCTTT. It is translated as CASSPDIMVNTEAFF.

The chain recombines TRBV5-4 with TRBJ1-2, with TRBD1 identical over 9 bases. Germline V gene lookup returns CDR1 SGHNT and CDR2 YYREEE (reference sequence). This CDR3 region has 17 residues. J gave up 6 bases and V 4 bases, and 16 bases lay outside the gene matches. The CDR3 loop is CASSQKIRDRVSDGYTF. The CDR3, as DNA: TGTGCCAGCAGCCAGAAGATCCGGGACAGGGTTAGTGATGGCTACACCTTC. Combining the CDR3 with reference TRBV5-4 and TRBJ1-2 gives the whole variable domain ETGVTQSPTHLIKTRGQQVTLRCSSQSGHNTVSWYQQALGQGPQFIFQYYREEENGRGNFPPRFSGLQFPNYSSELNVNALELDDSALYLCASSQKIRDRVSDGYTFGSGTRLTVV.

This rearrangement joins TRBV25-1 to TRBJ1-2, with 7 bases identical to TRBD1. The CDR3 contains 12 residues. V lost 7 bases to trimming and J lost 5 bases; unmatched junction nucleotides: 4. In germline, CDR1 is MGHDK, CDR2 SYGVNS. The CDR3 here is CASKRQGYGYTF. As DNA, the CDR3 is TGTGCCAGCAAAAGACAGGGATATGGCTACACCTTC.